This T cell receptor beta chain was identified during a study of T cell repertoires in cytomegalovirus infection. Study as a whole: Evidence of both CMV infection and a matching HLA type came from public TCR beta signatures. Study-level points and caveats: CMV-specific TCR beta clonotypes restricted by HLA-C were the ones dominating the ex vivo response.

This clonotype was seen a handful of times. Its antigen is unknown. CDR1 is SQVTM, CDR2 ANQGSEA, per germline. CDR3 length: 14 residues. With V trimmed by 4 bases and J by 4 bases, 8 bases remained unmatched. One entry per CDR3 protein results from TCRdb running MiXCR on the reads. The data hold roughly 280,000 distinct CDR3 sequences, with roughly 13% observed a single time. The TCR was taken from a human donor in good health (CMV status not recorded). Some clones in this sample may be carry-over from other donors' samples. Source material: PBMCs. This chain uses TRBV29-1 with TRBJ2-7; 9 positions match TRBD2. CDR3 sequence: CSVAAIAGEYEQYF. CDR3 DNA: TGCAGCGTTGCAGCGATAGCGGGAGAATACGAGCAGTACTTC.